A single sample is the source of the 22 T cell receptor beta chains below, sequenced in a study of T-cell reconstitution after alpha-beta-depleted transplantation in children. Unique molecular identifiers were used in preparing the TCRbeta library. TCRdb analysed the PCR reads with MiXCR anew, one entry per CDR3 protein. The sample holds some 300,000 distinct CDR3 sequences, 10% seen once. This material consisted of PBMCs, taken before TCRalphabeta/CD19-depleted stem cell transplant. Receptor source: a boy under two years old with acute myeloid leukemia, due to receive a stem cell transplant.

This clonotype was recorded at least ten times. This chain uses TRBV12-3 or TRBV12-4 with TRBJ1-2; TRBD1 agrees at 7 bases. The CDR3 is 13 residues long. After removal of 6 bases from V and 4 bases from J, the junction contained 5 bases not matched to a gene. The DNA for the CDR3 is TGTGCCAGCAGCCCCGACAGGGCCTATGGCTACACCTTC. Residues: CASSPDRAYGYTF.

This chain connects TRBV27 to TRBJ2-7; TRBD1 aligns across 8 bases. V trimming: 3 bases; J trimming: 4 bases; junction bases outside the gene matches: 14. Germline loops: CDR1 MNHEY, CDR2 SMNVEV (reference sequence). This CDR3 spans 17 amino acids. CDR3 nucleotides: TGTGCCAGCAGTTTTCTGCAGGGGGCGGCCTCTTTTTACGAGCAGTACTTC. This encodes CASSFLQGAASFYEQYF.

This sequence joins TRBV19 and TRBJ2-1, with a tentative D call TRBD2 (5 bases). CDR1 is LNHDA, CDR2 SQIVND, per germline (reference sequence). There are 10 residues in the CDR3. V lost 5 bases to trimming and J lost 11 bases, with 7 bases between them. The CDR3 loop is CASSSGKQFF. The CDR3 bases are TGTGCCAGTAGTTCGGGAAAGCAGTTCTTC.

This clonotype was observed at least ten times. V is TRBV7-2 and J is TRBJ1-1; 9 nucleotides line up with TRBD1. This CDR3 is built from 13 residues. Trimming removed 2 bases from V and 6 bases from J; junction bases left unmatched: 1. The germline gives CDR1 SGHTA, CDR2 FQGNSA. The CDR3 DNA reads TGTGCCAGCAGCTTACGGGACAGGGCTGAAGCTTTCTTT. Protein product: CASSLRDRAEAFF.

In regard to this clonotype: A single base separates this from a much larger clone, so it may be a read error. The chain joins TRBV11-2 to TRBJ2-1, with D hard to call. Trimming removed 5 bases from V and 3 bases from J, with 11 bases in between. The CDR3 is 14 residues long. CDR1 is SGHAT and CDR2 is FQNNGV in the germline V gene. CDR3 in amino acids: CASSNPGCYNEQFF. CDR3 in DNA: TGTGCCAGCAGCAACCCCGGCTGCTACAATGAGCAGTTCTTC. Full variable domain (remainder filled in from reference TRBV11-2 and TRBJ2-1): EAGVAQSPRYKIIEKRQSVAFWCNPISGHATLYWYQQILGQGPKLLIQFQNNGVVDDSQLPKDRFSAERLKGVDSTLKIQPAKLEDSAVYLCASSNPGCYNEQFFGPGTRLTVL.

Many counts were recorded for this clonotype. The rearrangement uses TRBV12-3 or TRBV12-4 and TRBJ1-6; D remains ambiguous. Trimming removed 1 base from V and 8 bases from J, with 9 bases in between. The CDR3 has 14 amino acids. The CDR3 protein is CASSLVRVDSPLHF. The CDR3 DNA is TGTGCCAGCAGTTTAGTTAGGGTCGATTCACCCCTCCACTTT.

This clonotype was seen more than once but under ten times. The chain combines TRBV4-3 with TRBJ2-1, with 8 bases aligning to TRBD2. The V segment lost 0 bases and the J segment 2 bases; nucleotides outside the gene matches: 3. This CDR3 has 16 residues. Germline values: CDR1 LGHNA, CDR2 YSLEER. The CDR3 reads CASSQDRLATYNEQFF. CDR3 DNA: TGCGCCAGCAGCCAAGATAGACTAGCGACCTACAATGAGCAGTTCTTC.

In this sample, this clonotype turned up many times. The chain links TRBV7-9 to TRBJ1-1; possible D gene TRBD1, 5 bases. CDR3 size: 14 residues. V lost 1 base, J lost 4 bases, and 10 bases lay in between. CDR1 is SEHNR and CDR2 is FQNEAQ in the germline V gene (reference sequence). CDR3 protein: CASSLGAGPTEAFF. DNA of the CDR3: TGTGCCAGCAGCTTAGGCGCAGGGCCCACTGAAGCTTTCTTT.

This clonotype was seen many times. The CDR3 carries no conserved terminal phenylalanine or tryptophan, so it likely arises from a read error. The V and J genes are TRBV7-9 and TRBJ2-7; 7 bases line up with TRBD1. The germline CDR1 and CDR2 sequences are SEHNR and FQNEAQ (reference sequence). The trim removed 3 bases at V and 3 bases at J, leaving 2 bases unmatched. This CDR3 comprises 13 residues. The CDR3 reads CASSLRGLYEQYL. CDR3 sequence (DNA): TGTGCCAGCAGCTTGAGGGGGCTCTACGAGCAGTACCTC.

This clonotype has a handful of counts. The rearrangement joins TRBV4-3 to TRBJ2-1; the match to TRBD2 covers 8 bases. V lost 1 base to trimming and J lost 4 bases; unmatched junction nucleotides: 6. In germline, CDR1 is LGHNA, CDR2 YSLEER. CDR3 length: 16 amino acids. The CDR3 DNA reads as TGCGCCAGCAGCCAAGCCAGCGGGAGCGGATACAATGAGCAGTTCTTC. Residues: CASSQASGSGYNEQFF.

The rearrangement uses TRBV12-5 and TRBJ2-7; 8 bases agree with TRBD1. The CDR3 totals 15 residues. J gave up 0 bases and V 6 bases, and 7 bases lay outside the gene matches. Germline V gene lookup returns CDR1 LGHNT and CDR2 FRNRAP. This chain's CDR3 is CASGAPGQDSYEQYF. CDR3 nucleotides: TGTGCTAGTGGGGCCCCGGGACAGGACTCCTACGAGCAGTACTTC.

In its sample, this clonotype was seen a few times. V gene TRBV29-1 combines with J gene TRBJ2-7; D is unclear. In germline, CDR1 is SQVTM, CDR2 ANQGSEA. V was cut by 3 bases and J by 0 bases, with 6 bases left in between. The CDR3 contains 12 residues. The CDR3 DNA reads TGCAGCGTTGAGAATCTCTCCTACGAGCAGTACTTC. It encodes CSVENLSYEQYF.

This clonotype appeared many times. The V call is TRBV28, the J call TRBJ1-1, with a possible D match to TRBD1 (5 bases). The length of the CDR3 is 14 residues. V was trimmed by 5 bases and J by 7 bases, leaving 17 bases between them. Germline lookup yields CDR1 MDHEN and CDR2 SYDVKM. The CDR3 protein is CASSPRGPGGEAFF. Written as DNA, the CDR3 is TGTGCCAGCAGTCCCCGCGGTCCGGGGGGTGAAGCTTTCTTT.

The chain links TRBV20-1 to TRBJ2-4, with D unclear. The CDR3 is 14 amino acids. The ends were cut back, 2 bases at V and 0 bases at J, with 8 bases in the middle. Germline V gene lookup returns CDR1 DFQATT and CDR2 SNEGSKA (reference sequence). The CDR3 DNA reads TGCAGTGCTAGAAGTGGATCAGCCAAAAACATTCAGTACTTC. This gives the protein CSARSGSAKNIQYF.

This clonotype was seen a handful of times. The DNA for the CDR3 is TGTGCCAGCAGCTCATGGCTGACCGACCCTCCGTCAGATACGCAGTATTTT. Its protein product is CASSSWLTDPPSDTQYF. V gene TRBV12-3 or TRBV12-4 combines with J gene TRBJ2-3; D is unresolved. The CDR3 runs to 17 residues. Trimming pared 6 bases from V and 4 bases from J, leaving 23 bases between.

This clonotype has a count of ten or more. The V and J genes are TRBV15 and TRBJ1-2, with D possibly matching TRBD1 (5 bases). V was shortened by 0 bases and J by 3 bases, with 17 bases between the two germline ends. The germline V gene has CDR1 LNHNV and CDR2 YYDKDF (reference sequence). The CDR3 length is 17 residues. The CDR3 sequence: CATSRERWGQGDYGYTF. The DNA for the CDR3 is TGTGCCACCAGCAGAGAGAGGTGGGGCCAGGGAGACTATGGCTACACCTTC.

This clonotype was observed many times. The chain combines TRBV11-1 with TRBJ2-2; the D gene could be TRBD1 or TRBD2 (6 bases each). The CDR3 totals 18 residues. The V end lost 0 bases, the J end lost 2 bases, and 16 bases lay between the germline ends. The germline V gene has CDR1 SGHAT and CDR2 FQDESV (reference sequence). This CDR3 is CASSLASGASRNTGELFF. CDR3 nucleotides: TGTGCCAGCAGCTTAGCGTCGGGGGCGAGTAGAAACACCGGGGAGCTGTTTTTT. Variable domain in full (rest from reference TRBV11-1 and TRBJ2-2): EAEVAQSPRYKITEKSQAVAFWCDPISGHATLYWYRQILGQGPELLVQFQDESVVDDSQLPKDRFSAERLKGVDSTLKIQPAELGDSAMYLCASSLASGASRNTGELFFGEGSRLTVL.

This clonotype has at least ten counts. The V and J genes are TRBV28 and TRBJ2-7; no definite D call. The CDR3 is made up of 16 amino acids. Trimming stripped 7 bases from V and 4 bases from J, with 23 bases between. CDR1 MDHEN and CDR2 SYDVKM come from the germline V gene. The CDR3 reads CASKSLRKSFSYEQYF. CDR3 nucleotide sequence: TGTGCCAGCAAAAGCCTCAGGAAATCCTTCTCTTACGAGCAGTACTTC.

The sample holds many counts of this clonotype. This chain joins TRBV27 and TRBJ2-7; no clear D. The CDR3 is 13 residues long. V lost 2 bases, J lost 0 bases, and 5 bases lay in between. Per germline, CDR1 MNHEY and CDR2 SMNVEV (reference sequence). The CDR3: CASSLHGSYEQYF. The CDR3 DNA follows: TGTGCCAGCAGTTTACACGGCTCCTACGAGCAGTACTTC.

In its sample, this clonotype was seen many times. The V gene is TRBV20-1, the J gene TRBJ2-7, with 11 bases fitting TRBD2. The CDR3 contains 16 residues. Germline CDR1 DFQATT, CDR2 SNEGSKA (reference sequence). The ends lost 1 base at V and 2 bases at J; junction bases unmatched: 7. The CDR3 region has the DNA TGCAGTGCTAGAGGGTATAGCGGGGGGGCCGCCTACGAGCAGTACTTC. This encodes CSARGYSGGAAYEQYF.

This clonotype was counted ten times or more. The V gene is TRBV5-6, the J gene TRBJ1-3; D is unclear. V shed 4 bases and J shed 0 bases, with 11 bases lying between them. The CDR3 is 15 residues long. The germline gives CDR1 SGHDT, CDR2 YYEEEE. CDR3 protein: CASSPSGSSGNTIYF. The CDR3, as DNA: TGTGCCAGCAGCCCCTCGGGCAGCTCTGGAAACACCATATATTTT.

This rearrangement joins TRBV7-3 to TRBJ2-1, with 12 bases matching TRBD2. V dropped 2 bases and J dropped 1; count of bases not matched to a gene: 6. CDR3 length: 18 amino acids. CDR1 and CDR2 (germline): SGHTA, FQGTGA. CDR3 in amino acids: CASSLVASGRGSYNEQFF. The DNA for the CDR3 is TGTGCCAGCAGCTTAGTAGCTAGCGGGAGGGGGTCCTACAATGAGCAGTTCTTC.